The 2 T cell receptor beta chains given below trace back to one sample, sequenced in a study of blood T cell repertoires in COVID-19. Assay used: immunoSEQ multiplex PCR; TCRdb lists only in-frame clones, some missing. The sample contains 200,000 to 250,000 clones, roughly 88% of which appear only once. The material sequenced was PBMCs or T cells enriched from blood (not recorded which). These receptors all stem from a woman aged 30 to 39 who had been exposed to COVID-19.

J is TRBJ1-2 and V is TRBV6-1; 10 bases map to TRBD1. The V and J ends lost 4 bases and 2 bases, in that order; junction bases with no gene match: 7. Germline lookup yields CDR1 MNHNS and CDR2 SASEGT. This CDR3 spans 16 amino acids. For the CDR3, the DNA is TGTGCCAGCAGTGTTTCCCGGGACAGGGGCAACTATGGCTACACCTTC. The encoded protein is CASSVSRDRGNYGYTF.

The V and J genes are TRBV15 and TRBJ2-1, with TRBD2 matching 13 bases. The CDR3 covers 15 residues. The J segment lost 9 bases and the V segment lost 11 bases, leaving 13 bases of the junction unmatched. The germline V gene has CDR1 LNHNV and CDR2 YYDKDF (reference sequence). As DNA, the CDR3 is TGTGCCTCAACTTCCACTAGCGGGAGGGTCAGTGAGCAGTTCTTC. It translates to CASTSTSGRVSEQFF.